This T cell receptor beta chain is drawn from a study of beta chain features in type 1 diabetes. Overall study: All samples yielded 85 million to 130 million examined sorted cells.

Regarding this clone: Its antigen is still unknown.

The study's findings and limits: In every one of the four CD4+ subsets, TCRB CDR3s were moderately but significantly shorter in Type 1 diabetes patients. VDJ junctions sequenced from type 1 diabetes patients showed fewer insertions and more deletions.

Germline V gives CDR1 SEHNR, CDR2 FQNEAQ (reference sequence). Trimming cost V 2 bases and J 4 bases, with 12 bases left between them. The CDR3 totals 14 residues. Sequenced material consisted of expressed TCRB transcripts (all of the isolated RNA was reverse transcribed). Profiled with immunoSEQ multiplex PCR; TCRdb holds only in-frame clones, not every one. The data hold about 240,000 clones, with 25% to 30% observed a single time. The TCR sequence derives from a man between 25 and 39 years old in good health. Sequences were obtained from central memory CD4+ T cells from blood. The chain combines TRBV7-9 with TRBJ2-7; TRBD1 might be the D (6 bases). The chain's CDR3 is CASSLQGLTYEQYF. The CDR3 bases are TGTGCCAGCAGCTTACAGGGGCTTACGTACGAGCAGTACTTC.